This T cell receptor (beta chain) comes out of a study of cytomegalovirus exposure and HLA in healthy donors. Findings and limits, study-wide: For TCR beta chains, V- and J-gene trimming was later linked to a missense DCLRE1C variant. Most TCR sequences were rare, but some public TCRs occurred in many donors.

PCR involved 60 Vbeta and 13 Jbeta primers. The repertoire was sequenced with immunoSEQ multiplex PCR; TCRdb's copy has only in-frame clones and lacks some. Here the sample spans some 130,000 clones, over 60% being singletons. Of note for this clone: Its antigen remains unknown.

This CDR3 is built from 12 residues. V was trimmed by 6 bases and J by 15 bases, leaving 18 bases between them. In germline, CDR1 is MDHEN, CDR2 SYDVKM. The source is a woman aged 60-75 years in good health and CMV-seronegative. The rearrangement uses TRBV28 and TRBJ2-4; tentative D call: TRBD1 (6 bases). Sequenced: PBMCs. CDR3 sequence reads: CASRKQGVASYF. The CDR3 coding sequence is TGTGCCAGCAGGAAACAGGGAGTCGCATCGTACTTC. Filled out from reference TRBV28 and TRBJ2-4, the complete variable domain reads DVKVTQSSRYLVKRTGEKVFLECVQDMDHENMFWYRQDPGLGLRLIYFSYDVKMKEKGDIPEGYSVSREKKERFSLILESASTNQTSMYLCASRKQGVASYFGAGTRLSVL.